Listed below are T cell receptor beta chains from one sample, sequenced in a study of T cells in Graves' hyperthyroidism and ophthalmopathy. A single record per CDR3 protein comes from TCRdb applying MiXCR to the multiplex PCR reads. Found here are approximately 500,000 distinct CDR3 sequences, about half of them singletons; the top ten hold around 7.7%. The sequencing sample was made of peripheral blood or thyroid tissue (not recorded which). Receptors were obtained from a woman aged 18-30 years with Graves' hyperthyroidism. Both conserved end residues are part of each CDR3. D genes are given only for firm matches. Expanded clones get a size class; other rows say once, few or many, or leave the size out.

v_call: TRBV5-1; j_call: TRBJ1-1; clone_size: many; d_call: TRBD1; cdr3_nt: TGCGCCAGCAGCTTATGGGCAGGGGGTGACACTGAAGCTTTCTTT; cdr3_aa: CASSLWAGGDTEAFF
v_call: TRBV6-2/TRBV6-3; j_call: TRBJ1-1; clone_size: many; d_call: -; cdr3_nt: TGTGCCAGCGGTCTGGACAGAAGGATGAACACTGAAGCTTTCTTT; cdr3_aa: CASGLDRRMNTEAFF
v_call: TRBV12-3/TRBV12-4; j_call: TRBJ1-2; clone_size: many; d_call: TRBD1; cdr3_nt: TGTGCCAGCAGTCACCCGGGACAGGGTGCCTATGGCTACACCTTC; cdr3_aa: CASSHPGQGAYGYTF
v_call: TRBV7-9; j_call: TRBJ1-4; clone_size: few; d_call: -; cdr3_nt: TGTGCCAGCAGCCGTTCTGGTGGCGATGAAAAACTGTTTTTT; cdr3_aa: CASSRSGGDEKLFF
v_call: TRBV7-6; j_call: TRBJ2-1; clone_size: -; d_call: -; cdr3_nt: TGTGCCAGCAGCTTAGTTTGGGGGATCTACAATGAGCAGTTCTTC; cdr3_aa: CASSLVWGIYNEQFF
v_call: TRBV2; j_call: TRBJ1-1; clone_size: -; d_call: -; cdr3_nt: TGTGCCACCCGAGCATTATCGAACACTGAAGCTTTCTTT; cdr3_aa: CATRALSNTEAFF
v_call: TRBV9; j_call: TRBJ1-6; clone_size: many; d_call: -; cdr3_nt: TGTGCCAGCAGCGTAGAGGGAAATTCACCCCTCCACTTT; cdr3_aa: CASSVEGNSPLHF
v_call: TRBV4-1; j_call: TRBJ1-1; clone_size: -; d_call: -; cdr3_nt: TGCGCCAGCAGCCAAGCGGCAGCGAGAATGAGCACTGAAGCTTTCTTT; cdr3_aa: CASSQAAARMSTEAFF
v_call: TRBV20-1; j_call: TRBJ2-7; clone_size: many; d_call: TRBD2; cdr3_nt: TGCAGTGCTAGAGAAGATGTAGCGGGAGGGCCAAACGAGCAGTACTTC; cdr3_aa: CSAREDVAGGPNEQYF
v_call: TRBV7-9; j_call: TRBJ2-5; clone_size: -; d_call: -; cdr3_nt: TGTGCCAGCAGCTTGTCGCAACAGTACTTC; cdr3_aa: CASSLSQQYF
v_call: TRBV7-2; j_call: TRBJ2-1; clone_size: -; d_call: TRBD1; cdr3_nt: TGTGCCAGCAGCTTTTTGGGACAGGGGGTCCCAAGCTCCTACAATGAGCAGTTCTTC; cdr3_aa: CASSFLGQGVPSSYNEQFF
v_call: TRBV20-1; j_call: TRBJ2-7; clone_size: -; d_call: TRBD2; cdr3_nt: TGCAGTGCTCTCTGGACTAGCGGGAGGGGCAATGAGCAGTACTTC; cdr3_aa: CSALWTSGRGNEQYF
v_call: TRBV9; j_call: TRBJ2-1; clone_size: -; d_call: TRBD2; cdr3_nt: TGTGCCAGCAGCATTGGACTGGCGGGAGGATACAATGAGCAGTTCTTC; cdr3_aa: CASSIGLAGGYNEQFF
v_call: TRBV7-2; j_call: TRBJ1-6; clone_size: -; d_call: -; cdr3_nt: TGTGCCAGCTCCCCGACAGTTCTACCCCTCCACTTT; cdr3_aa: CASSPTVLPLHF
v_call: TRBV3-1; j_call: TRBJ1-5; clone_size: many; d_call: -; cdr3_nt: TGTGCCAGCAGCCAAGAACGCCTTTCGGCCCAGCATTTT; cdr3_aa: CASSQERLSAQHF
v_call: TRBV24-1; j_call: TRBJ1-6; clone_size: -; d_call: -; cdr3_nt: TGTGCCACCAGCCGGGGCGGAAATTCACCCCTCCACTTT; cdr3_aa: CATSRGGNSPLHF
v_call: TRBV11-2; j_call: TRBJ1-1; clone_size: -; d_call: -; cdr3_nt: TGTGCCAGCAGCTTAGCAGGGGTCGCGGAAGCTTTCTTT; cdr3_aa: CASSLAGVAEAFF